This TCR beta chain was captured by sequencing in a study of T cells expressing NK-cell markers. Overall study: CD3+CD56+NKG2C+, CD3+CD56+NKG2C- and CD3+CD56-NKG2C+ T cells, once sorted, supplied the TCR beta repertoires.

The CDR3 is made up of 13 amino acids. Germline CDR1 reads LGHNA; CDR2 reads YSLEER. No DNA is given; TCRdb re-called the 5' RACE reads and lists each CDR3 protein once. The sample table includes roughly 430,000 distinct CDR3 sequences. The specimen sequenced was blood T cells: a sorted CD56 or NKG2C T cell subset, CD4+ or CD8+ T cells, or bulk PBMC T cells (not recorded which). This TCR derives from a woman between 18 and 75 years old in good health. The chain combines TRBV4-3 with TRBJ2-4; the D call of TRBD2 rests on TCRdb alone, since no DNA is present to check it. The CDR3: CASSQGGRDIQYF.